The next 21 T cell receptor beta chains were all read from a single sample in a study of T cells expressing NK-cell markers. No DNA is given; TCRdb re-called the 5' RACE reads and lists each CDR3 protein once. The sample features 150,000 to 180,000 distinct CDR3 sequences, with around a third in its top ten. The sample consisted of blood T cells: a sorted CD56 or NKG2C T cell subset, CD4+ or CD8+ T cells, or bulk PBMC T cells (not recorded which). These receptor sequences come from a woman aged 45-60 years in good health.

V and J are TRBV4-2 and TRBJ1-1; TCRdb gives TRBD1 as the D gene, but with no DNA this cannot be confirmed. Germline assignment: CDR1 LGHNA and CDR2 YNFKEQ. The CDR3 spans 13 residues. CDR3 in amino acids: CASRDRGSTEAFF.

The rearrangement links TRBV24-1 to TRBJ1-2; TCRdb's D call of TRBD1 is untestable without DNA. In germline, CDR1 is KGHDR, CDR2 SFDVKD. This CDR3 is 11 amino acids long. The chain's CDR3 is CATHSGSGYTF.

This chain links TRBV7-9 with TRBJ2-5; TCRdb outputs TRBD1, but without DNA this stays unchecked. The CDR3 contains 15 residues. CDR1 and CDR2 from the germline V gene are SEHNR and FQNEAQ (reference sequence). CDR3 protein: CASSLGQGALETQYF.

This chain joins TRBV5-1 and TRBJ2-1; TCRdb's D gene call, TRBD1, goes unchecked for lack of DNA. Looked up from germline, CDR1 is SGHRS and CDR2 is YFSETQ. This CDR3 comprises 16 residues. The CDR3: CASSPVRQGGFGEQFF.

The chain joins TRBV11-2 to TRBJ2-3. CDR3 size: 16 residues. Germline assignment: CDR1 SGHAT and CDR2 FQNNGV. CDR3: CASSLDSGRSTDTQYF.

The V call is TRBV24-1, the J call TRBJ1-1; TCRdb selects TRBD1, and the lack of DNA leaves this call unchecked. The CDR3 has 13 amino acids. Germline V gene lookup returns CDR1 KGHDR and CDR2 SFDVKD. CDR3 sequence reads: CATSDGDRIEAFF.

The CDR3: CASTSQTSGLEQYF. J is TRBJ2-7 and V is TRBV6-5; TCRdb reports TRBD2, a call that lacks DNA to check it against. CDR3 length: 14 residues. CDR1 and CDR2 from the germline V gene are MNHEY and SVGAGI.

This CDR3 reads CASSQDMRELNTDTQYF. The chain employs TRBV4-2 and TRBJ2-3; TCRdb selects TRBD2, and the lack of DNA leaves this call unchecked. This CDR3 has 17 amino acids. CDR1 is LGHNA and CDR2 is YNFKEQ in the germline V gene.

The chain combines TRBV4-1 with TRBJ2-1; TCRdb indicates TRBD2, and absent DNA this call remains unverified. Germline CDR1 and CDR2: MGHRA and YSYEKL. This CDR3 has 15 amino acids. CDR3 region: CASSQEPSGRFGEFF.

Here the CDR3 reads CASSILTFTLNTGELFF. The chain combines TRBV19 with TRBJ2-2. Germline V gives CDR1 LNHDA, CDR2 SQIVND (reference sequence). This CDR3 contains 17 residues.

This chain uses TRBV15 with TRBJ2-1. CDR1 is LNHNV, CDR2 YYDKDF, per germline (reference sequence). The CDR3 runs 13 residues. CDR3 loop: CATSRVGDNEQFF.

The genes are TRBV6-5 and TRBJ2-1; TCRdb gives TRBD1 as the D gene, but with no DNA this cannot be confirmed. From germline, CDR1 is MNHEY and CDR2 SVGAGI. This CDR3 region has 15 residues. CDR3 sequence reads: CASSYGTGAYNEQFF.

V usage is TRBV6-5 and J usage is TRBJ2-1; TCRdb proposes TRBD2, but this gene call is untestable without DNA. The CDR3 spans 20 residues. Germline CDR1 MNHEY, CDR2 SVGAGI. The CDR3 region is CASRASNSPGLAGGTHEQFF.

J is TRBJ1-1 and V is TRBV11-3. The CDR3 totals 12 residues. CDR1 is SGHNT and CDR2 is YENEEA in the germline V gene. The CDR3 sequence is CATTGEADEAFF. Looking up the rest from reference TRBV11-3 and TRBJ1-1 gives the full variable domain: EAGVVQSPRYKIIEKKQPVAFWCNPISGHNTLYWYLQNLGQGPELLIRYENEEAVDDSQLPKDRFSAERLKGVDSTLKIQPAELGDSAVYLCATTGEADEAFFGQGTRLTVV.

CDR3 sequence reads: CASSSSGGFETQYF. V and J are TRBV7-9 and TRBJ2-5; TCRdb's D call, TRBD1, is unchecked because there is no DNA. CDR1 is SEHNR and CDR2 is FQNEAQ in the germline V gene (reference sequence). This CDR3 has 14 residues.

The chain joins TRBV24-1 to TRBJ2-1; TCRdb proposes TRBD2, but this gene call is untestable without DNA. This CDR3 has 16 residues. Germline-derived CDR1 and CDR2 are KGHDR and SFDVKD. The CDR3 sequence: CATSDLAGGANNEQFF.

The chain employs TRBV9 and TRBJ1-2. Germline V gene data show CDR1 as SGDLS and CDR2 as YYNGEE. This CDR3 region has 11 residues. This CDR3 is CASSAAGGYTF.

The CDR3 reads CSIPIVSNEQFF. The chain has TRBV29-1 and TRBJ2-1. CDR3 length: 12 amino acids. Germline V lookup: CDR1 SQVTM, CDR2 ANQGSEA.

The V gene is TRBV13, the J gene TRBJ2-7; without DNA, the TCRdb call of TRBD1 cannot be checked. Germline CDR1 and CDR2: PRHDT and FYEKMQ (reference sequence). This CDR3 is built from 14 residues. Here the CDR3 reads CASSMVQGAGEQYF.

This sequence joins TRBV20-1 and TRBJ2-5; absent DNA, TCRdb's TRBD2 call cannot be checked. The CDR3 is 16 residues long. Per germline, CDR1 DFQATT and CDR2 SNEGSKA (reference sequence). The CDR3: CSARDLLGEQQETQYF.

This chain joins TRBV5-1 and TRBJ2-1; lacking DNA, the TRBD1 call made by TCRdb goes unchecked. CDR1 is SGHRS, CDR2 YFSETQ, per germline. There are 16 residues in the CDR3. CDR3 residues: CASSLSQDSFNNEQFF.